Each of the 2 T cell receptor beta chains below was sequenced from the same sample in a study of T-cell memory formation after mild COVID-19 (dated by TCRdb to the early 2020s). The library was made by 5' RACE. Sequencer: Illumina NovaSeq 6000. In-frame beta chains were kept once TCRdb had trimmed the public reads at Q25 with fastp and called clones with MiXCR. Rows are unified per CDR3 protein, each entry keeping the most common DNA and genes. Here the sample has 120,000 or so distinct CDR3 sequences; roughly 6.2% occur a single time. Around 2% of the sample lies in the top ten. The sequenced sample consisted of PBMCs or a T cell subset sorted from them (not recorded which). All receptors come from an adult woman who had mild COVID-19 (a few samples of this study predate the infection). The sample titles of this study are shuffled in the database, so cell type and time point are left out; the donor was told from shared clones.

This clonotype was seen more than once but under ten times. V and J are TRBV6-2 or TRBV6-3 and TRBJ2-7; no clear D. The germline V gene has CDR1 MNHEY and CDR2 SVGEGT. The CDR3 has 11 residues. Trimming cost V 2 bases and J 5 bases, with 4 bases left between them. The CDR3 protein is CASSYLHEQYF. DNA for the CDR3: TGTGCCAGCAGTTACCTTCACGAGCAGTACTTC.

The J gene is TRBJ1-1, the V gene TRBV20-1; no clear D. CDR3 size: 13 residues. V lost 0 bases to trimming and J lost 8 bases, with 13 bases between them. The germline gives CDR1 DFQATT, CDR2 SNEGSKA (reference sequence). This chain's CDR3 is CSARDSAKREAFF. CDR3 nucleotides: TGCAGTGCTAGAGATTCGGCAAAAAGAGAAGCTTTCTTT.